This paragraph covers one T cell receptor (beta chain) sequence. The data stem from a study of T cell responses to AZD1222 COVID-19 vaccine. Assay: immunoSEQ multiplex PCR; the TCRdb copy retains only in-frame clones and omits some. The data show 110,000 or so clones, about nine tenths seen once. Germline assignment: CDR1 LNHDA and CDR2 SQIVND (reference sequence). The CDR3 is 16 amino acids. Trimming pared 0 bases from V and 2 bases from J, leaving 14 bases between. The sequencing used peripheral blood, collected 28 days after the second AZD1222 dose. The receptor's source is an adult who received the AZD1222 COVID-19 vaccine. V and J are TRBV19 and TRBJ2-7; D gene ambiguous. Here the CDR3 DNA reads TGTGCCAGTAGTATAGATCACGGCACCGGAACCTACGAGCAGTACTTC. Amino acids: CASSIDHGTGTYEQYF.